This TCR beta chain was sequenced in a study of spatial heterogeneity in lung cancer. Unique molecular identifiers tagged every individual TCR cDNA molecule. Via MiXCR, TCRdb re-called the 5' RACE reads, giving one row per CDR3 protein. The sample contains about 46,000 distinct CDR3 sequences, 12% of which appear only once. Time point noted: blood at routine non-recurrence follow-up after resection. The sample here was PBMCs, taken at follow-up. The receptor comes from a male donor with early-stage non-small cell lung cancer.

In nucleotides, the CDR3 is TGTGCCAGCAGCACTGGACAGCCGATCAATGAGCAGTTCTTC. This sequence encodes CASSTGQPINEQFF. V and J are TRBV9 and TRBJ2-1; possible D gene TRBD1, 6 bases. This CDR3 is built from 14 residues. Germline V gene sequence: CDR1 SGDLS, CDR2 YYNGEE. V gave up 4 bases and J gave up 6 bases, with 14 bases separating them.